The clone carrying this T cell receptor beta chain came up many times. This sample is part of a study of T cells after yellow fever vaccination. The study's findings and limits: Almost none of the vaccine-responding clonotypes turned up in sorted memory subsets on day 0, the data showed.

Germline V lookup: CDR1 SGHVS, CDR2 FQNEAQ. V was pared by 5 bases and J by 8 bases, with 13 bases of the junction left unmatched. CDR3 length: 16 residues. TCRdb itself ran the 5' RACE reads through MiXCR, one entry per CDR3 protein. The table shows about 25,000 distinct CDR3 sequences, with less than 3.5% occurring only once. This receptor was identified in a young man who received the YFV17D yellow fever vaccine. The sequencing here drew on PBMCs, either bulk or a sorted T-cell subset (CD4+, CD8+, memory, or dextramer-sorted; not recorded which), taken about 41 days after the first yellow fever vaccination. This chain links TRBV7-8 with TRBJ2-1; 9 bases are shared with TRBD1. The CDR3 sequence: CASSPSRDREVHEQFF. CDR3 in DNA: TGTGCCAGCAGCCCCTCCCGGGACAGGGAGGTTCATGAGCAGTTCTTC.